This T cell receptor beta chain was documented in a study of shared clonotypes between healthy human individuals. Whole-study findings and limits: Clonotype sharing across several donors was observed for around 5% of naive CD4 clonotypes.

CDR3 size: 14 residues. V gave up 5 bases and J gave up 3 bases; unmatched junction bases: 7. The V gene's germline CDR1 is MDHEN and CDR2 SYDVKM. Note on this clone: What it binds is not known.

Only CD45RO-negative cells positively selected for CCR7 counted as naive CD8 cells, so terminally differentiated effector memory CD45RA+ cells were excluded. Sequenced by immunoSEQ multiplex PCR; TCRdb stores in-frame clones only, minus some. Counted here are some 740,000 clones, 80% to 95% occurring once; the ten biggest clones make up less than 25%. The sample was naive CD8+ T cells sorted from blood. The genes are TRBV28 and TRBJ2-7, with TRBD1 matching over 7 bases. The receptor comes from a young man in good health. CDR3 sequence: CASSPPGQNYEQYF. In DNA, the CDR3 is TGTGCCAGCAGTCCACCGGGACAGAACTACGAGCAGTACTTC.